This T cell receptor (beta chain) derives from a study of OX40 agonist ivuxolimab in advanced cancers. Findings and caveats of the study: At 0.1 to 3.0 mg/kg and by week 6, CD4+ and CD8+ T cells in the blood had expanded clonally.

To note about this clone: Its antigen remains unidentified.

V was clipped by 6 bases and J by 3 bases, with 11 bases between them. Looked up from germline, CDR1 is LNHDA and CDR2 is SQIVND (reference sequence). This CDR3 spans 13 amino acids. Generated by immunoSEQ multiplex PCR, the TCRdb table keeps only in-frame clones and is missing some. In the table there are 60,000 to 90,000 clones, roughly 90% of which are singletons. This material consisted of CD4+ or CD8+ T cells sorted from blood, taken in a trial of the OX40 agonist ivuxolimab. The sequence came from an adult with an advanced solid tumor such as melanoma, head and neck, liver or kidney cancer. V usage is TRBV19 and J usage is TRBJ1-2, with D possibly TRBD1 on 6 matching bases. CDR3 protein: CASREQGDYGYTF. The CDR3 region has the DNA TGTGCCAGTAGAGAACAGGGAGACTATGGCTACACCTTC.